The 21 T cell receptor beta chains given below trace back to one sample, sequenced in a study of blood T cell repertoires in COVID-19. Generated by immunoSEQ multiplex PCR, the TCRdb table keeps only in-frame clones and is missing some. The sample records 150,000 to 200,000 clones, around 73% being singletons. The specimen sequenced was PBMCs or T cells enriched from blood (not recorded which). The source is a woman between 45 and 65 years old who had recovered from COVID-19.

The chain combines TRBV2 with TRBJ2-4, with a weak D call TRBD1 (5 bases). V lost 2 bases and J lost 7, with 12 bases in between. CDR1 and CDR2 (germline): SNHLY, FYNNEI. This CDR3 region has 14 residues. The CDR3 region is CASSERVGLNIQYF. CDR3 coding DNA: TGTGCCAGCAGTGAACGGGTGGGGCTGAACATTCAGTACTTC.

This chain links TRBV28 with TRBJ2-3, with D perhaps matching TRBD1 (5 bases). Germline values: CDR1 MDHEN, CDR2 SYDVKM. The length of the CDR3 is 16 residues. V was pared by 1 base and J by 9 bases, with 20 bases between. As DNA, the CDR3 is TGTGCCAGCAGTTTATCGGCAGGGCTCACCACAACGACGCAGTATTTT. This codes for CASSLSAGLTTTTQYF.

The sample holds a few counts of this clone. This chain uses TRBV18 with TRBJ1-3, with 9 positions matching TRBD1. Germline V gene data show CDR1 as KGHSH and CDR2 as LQKENI. V shed 2 bases and J 7 bases; nucleotides not matched to a gene: 6. CDR3 size: 15 residues. CDR3: CASSPSGTGMNTIYF. The CDR3 DNA is TGTGCCAGCTCACCATCCGGGACAGGGATGAACACCATATATTTT.

The CDR3 DNA is TGTGCCAGCAGTTCAGGGTATCGTTCTAGCTATGGCTACACCTTC. Protein: CASSSGYRSSYGYTF. This rearrangement joins TRBV28 to TRBJ1-2, with a possible D match to TRBD1 (5 bases). The CDR3 spans 15 residues. Trimming stripped 4 bases from V and 4 bases from J, with 16 bases between. Germline V CDR1 and CDR2: MDHEN, SYDVKM.

The chain employs TRBV6-6 and TRBJ1-2, with D tentatively TRBD1 (6 bases). This CDR3 contains 13 residues. Germline V gene lookup returns CDR1 MNHNY and CDR2 SVGAGI (reference sequence). Trimming shortened V by 0 bases and J by 6 bases, and 8 bases separated the two germline ends. The CDR3 DNA follows: TGTGCCAGCAGTTACTCCCGGGACAATGGCTACACCTTC. This codes for CASSYSRDNGYTF.

The rearrangement uses TRBV7-2 and TRBJ2-1, with TRBD1 matching over 7 bases. Per the germline V gene, CDR1 is SGHTA and CDR2 is FQGNSA. The CDR3 is 18 residues long. Losses at the gene ends were 1 base for V and 5 bases for J; bases not matched to a gene: 14. DNA for the CDR3: TGTGCCAGCAGCTTAGACCTCGGACAGGCGATTTTCGACAATGAGCAGTTCTTC. Encoded protein: CASSLDLGQAIFDNEQFF.

This clone was observed a handful of times. The V and J genes are TRBV2 and TRBJ2-5; 16 nucleotides agree with TRBD2. The junction had 3 bases not matched to a gene; V was cut back by 6 bases and J by 5 bases. The CDR3 totals 15 residues. Germline V gene data show CDR1 as SNHLY and CDR2 as FYNNEI. CDR3 DNA sequence: TGTGCCAGCAGCGCGGGACTAGCGGGAGGGGAGACCCAGTACTTC. Translating it yields CASSAGLAGGETQYF.

This chain connects TRBV11-2 to TRBJ1-6; 10 positions match TRBD1. Germline CDR1 is SGHAT and CDR2 is FQNNGV. CDR3 length: 14 residues. The J segment lost 10 bases and the V segment lost 5 bases, leaving 5 bases of the junction unmatched. The CDR3 loop reads CASSRDRGRSPLHF. The CDR3 nucleotides read TGTGCCAGCAGCCGGGACAGGGGTAGATCACCCCTCCACTTT.

The chain carries TRBV20-1 and TRBJ2-7; TRBD2 matches at 7 bases. CDR1 and CDR2 (germline): DFQATT, SNEGSKA (reference sequence). After removal of 5 bases from V and 3 bases from J, the junction contained 1 base not matched to a gene. This CDR3 comprises 11 residues. DNA of the CDR3: TGCAGTGCTCGGGACTACTACGAGCAGTACTTC. It specifies CSARDYYEQYF.

The V gene is TRBV7-9, the J gene TRBJ2-7; 13 bases line up with TRBD2. The germline CDR1 and CDR2 sequences are SEHNR and FQNEAQ (reference sequence). V was clipped by 4 bases and J by 5 bases; unmatched bases: 5. CDR3 length equals 15 residues. This CDR3 reads CASSWTSGSMNEQYF. The CDR3, as DNA: TGTGCCAGCAGCTGGACTAGCGGGAGTATGAACGAGCAGTACTTC.

CDR3 sequence: CAITKTGDYGYTF. As DNA, the CDR3 is TGTGCCATCACTAAAACGGGGGACTATGGCTACACCTTC. The rearrangement joins TRBV10-3 to TRBJ1-2; D may be TRBD1 (5 bases). Looked up from germline, CDR1 is ENHRY and CDR2 is SYGVKD. V lost 7 bases, J lost 3 bases, and 12 bases lay in between. The CDR3 is made up of 13 amino acids.

Only a few counts were recorded for this clone. The V call is TRBV6-6, the J call TRBJ1-1; D ambiguous. The CDR3 is made up of 12 amino acids. In germline, CDR1 is MNHNY, CDR2 SVGAGI (reference sequence). Trimming shortened V by 5 bases and J by 11 bases, and 15 bases separated the two germline ends. As DNA, the CDR3 is TGTGCCAGCAGTGGATCCGGGCCGGGGGCTTTCTTT. This codes for CASSGSGPGAFF.

The chain recombines TRBV9 with TRBJ2-1; TRBD2 matches 9 bases. The CDR3 is made up of 16 amino acids. Germline V CDR1 and CDR2: SGDLS, YYNGEE. After removal of 4 bases from V and 5 bases from J, the junction contained 10 bases not matched to a gene. The CDR3 protein is CASSMGPTSGNNEQFF. Here the CDR3 DNA reads TGTGCCAGCAGCATGGGCCCGACTAGCGGAAACAATGAGCAGTTCTTC.

This clone was detected a few times. Other DNA sequences from this sample encode an identical CDR3 as well. The J gene is TRBJ2-2, the V gene TRBV7-3, with 11 bases matching TRBD1. The germline gives CDR1 SGHTA, CDR2 FQGTGA. Losses at the gene ends were 5 bases for V and 4 bases for J; bases not matched to a gene: 3. The CDR3 spans 15 residues. CDR3: CASSPGTGGTGELFF. The DNA of the CDR3 is TGTGCCAGCAGCCCAGGGACAGGGGGCACCGGGGAGCTGTTTTTT.

With respect to this clone: Within the sample, other DNA sequences also encode this same CDR3. J is TRBJ1-1 and V is TRBV19, with a tentative D call TRBD1 (5 bases). The CDR3 loop spans 15 amino acids. Germline V gene data show CDR1 as LNHDA and CDR2 as SQIVND (reference sequence). Trimming stripped 3 bases from V and 2 bases from J, with 13 bases between. Here the CDR3 DNA reads TGTGCCAGTAGTATCGTTGGTCAGGGAAACACTGAAGCTTTCTTT. Its protein is CASSIVGQGNTEAFF.

The table lists this clone with a few counts. V is TRBV11-2 and J is TRBJ2-1, with 8 bases aligning to TRBD2. The CDR3 covers 13 residues. V lost 0 bases to trimming and J lost 12 bases; unmatched junction nucleotides: 4. CDR1 is SGHAT, CDR2 FQNNGV, per germline. CDR3 amino acids: CASSLEGGLGQFF. The CDR3 nucleotides are TGTGCCAGCAGCTTAGAGGGGGGACTAGGGCAGTTCTTC.

The V and J genes are TRBV30 and TRBJ2-3, with TRBD2 matching 8 bases. CDR1 and CDR2 (germline): GTSNPN, SVGIG (reference sequence). This CDR3 contains 13 residues. V gave up 5 bases and J gave up 1 base; unmatched junction bases: 2. CDR3 region: CAWELAGTDTQYF. CDR3 nucleotides: TGTGCCTGGGAACTAGCGGGCACAGATACGCAGTATTTT. The full variable domain, in which reference TRBV30 and TRBJ2-3 provide the parts outside the CDR3, is SQTIHQWPATLVQPVGSPLSLECTVEGTSNPNLYWYRQAAGRGLQLLFYSVGIGQISSEVPQNLSASRPQDRQFILSSKKLLLSDSGFYLCAWELAGTDTQYFGPGTRLTVL.

This clone was seen just once. The V call is TRBV27, the J call TRBJ2-7, with D unresolved. V was shortened by 4 bases and J by 4 bases, with 5 bases between the two germline ends. The CDR3 length is 11 residues. Germline V gene sequence: CDR1 MNHEY, CDR2 SMNVEV (reference sequence). The CDR3 reads CASSSYYEQYF. The CDR3 coding sequence is TGTGCCAGCAGTTCCTATTACGAGCAGTACTTC.

The chain employs TRBV27 and TRBJ2-1; 10 nucleotides align to TRBD2. The V and J ends lost 3 bases and 2 bases, in that order; junction bases with no gene match: 7. The germline V gene encodes CDR1 MNHEY and CDR2 SMNVEV (reference sequence). The CDR3 length is 17 residues. DNA for the CDR3: TGTGCCAGCAGTTTGTTGAGCGGGAGGGCCACCTACAATGAGCAGTTCTTC. Amino acid sequence: CASSLLSGRATYNEQFF.

This rearrangement joins TRBV12-5 to TRBJ1-2; D might be TRBD1 (6 bases). Per the germline V gene, CDR1 is LGHNT and CDR2 is FRNRAP. V shed 1 base and J shed 8 bases, with 20 bases lying between them. The CDR3 covers 16 residues. CDR3 in DNA: TGTGCTAGTGGTTTGGCCTCCGGGGGGCCAATCGGCGGCTACACCTTC. It translates to CASGLASGGPIGGYTF.

This clone was seen a single time. V gene TRBV28 combines with J gene TRBJ2-2; 11 bases are a match to TRBD2. CDR3 length: 15 amino acids. The V and J ends lost 6 bases and 4 bases, in that order; junction bases with no gene match: 4. Germline loops: CDR1 MDHEN, CDR2 SYDVKM. The DNA of the CDR3 is TGTGCCAGCAGCCCCGGGACTAGCGGCACCGGGGAGCTGTTTTTT. Its translation is CASSPGTSGTGELFF.